This T cell receptor (beta chain) was identified during a study of cytomegalovirus exposure and HLA in healthy donors. The study's findings and limits: Analysis performed later showed TCR beta chains linked to HLA being more clonally expanded than equally common others. Some V segments, TRBV6-2 and TRBV6-3 among them, were indistinguishable and were therefore excluded. Presence/absence comparisons presumed near-even sequencing depth among donors.

PCR amplification relied on 60 Vbeta primers (plus 13 Jbeta primers). Clones were read by immunoSEQ multiplex PCR, and TCRdb kept only the in-frame ones, dropping some. Seen here are 150,000 to 200,000 clones, more than 80% observed once, and the top ten hold roughly 5%. As regards this clone: Its antigen remains unidentified.

V dropped 5 bases and J dropped 1; count of bases not matched to a gene: 4. Germline V gene data show CDR1 as SGHAT and CDR2 as FQNNGV. The CDR3 is 14 residues long. The V and J genes are TRBV11-2 and TRBJ2-5; 7 positions agree with TRBD1. The TCR was taken from a woman aged 18-30 years in good health and CMV-seropositive. Sequencing was carried out using PBMCs. The CDR3 DNA reads as TGTGCCAGCAGCCAGGGACAGATCCAAGAGACCCAGTACTTC. Protein: CASSQGQIQETQYF.